This is a list of T cell receptor beta chains from one sample in a study of T cell responses to AZD1222 COVID-19 vaccine. Using immunoSEQ multiplex PCR, the repertoire was profiled, and TCRdb retains in-frame clones only, with some absent. The sample has around 200,000 clones; approximately 94% are singletons. The starting material was peripheral blood, obtained 28 days after the second AZD1222 dose. All receptors come from an adult who received the AZD1222 COVID-19 vaccine. Both conserved end residues are part of each CDR3. D genes are given only for firm matches. The size entry is marked missing in some rows and otherwise reads once, few, many or a size class.

D gene	V gene	clone size	J gene	CDR3 protein	CDR3 DNA
NA	TRBV2	NA	TRBJ1-2	CASSVKPYGYTF	TGTGCCAGCAGTGTAAAACCCTATGGCTACACCTTC
NA	TRBV19	NA	TRBJ2-2	CASSIVFLEGNTGELFF	TGTGCCAGTAGTATAGTCTTCTTGGAGGGGAACACCGGGGAGCTGTTTTTT
NA	TRBV2	NA	TRBJ1-2	CAWDGNANYGYTF	TGTGCTTGGGACGGAAATGCTAACTATGGCTACACCTTC
NA	TRBV7-8	once	TRBJ1-5	CASSLATERQPQHF	TGTGCCAGCAGCTTAGCCACGGAGCGTCAGCCCCAGCATTTT
NA	TRBV11-3	NA	TRBJ1-1	CASSLNRRTEAFF	TGTGCCAGCAGCTTGAACAGGAGGACTGAAGCTTTCTTT
TRBD1	TRBV19	NA	TRBJ2-6	CASSGAGTGDLSGANVLTF	TGTGCCAGTAGTGGGGCGGGGACAGGGGATCTCTCTGGGGCCAACGTCCTGACTTTC
TRBD2	TRBV13	NA	TRBJ2-7	CASSFSASGRISYEQYF	TGTGCCAGCAGCTTCTCGGCTAGCGGGAGGATATCCTACGAGCAGTACTTC
TRBD1	TRBV10-2	NA	TRBJ2-7	CASGTGAYEQYF	TGCGCCAGCGGGACAGGGGCCTACGAGCAGTACTTC
TRBD1	TRBV6-5	few	TRBJ1-4	CASSRQGNLEKLFF	TGTGCCAGCAGTAGACAGGGGAACCTTGAAAAACTGTTTTTT
TRBD1	TRBV2	once	TRBJ1-5	CASSATGPSGQPQHF	TGTGCCAGCAGTGCGACAGGGCCATCAGGCCAGCCCCAGCATTTT
NA	TRBV5-6	NA	TRBJ2-3	CASSLGGSTDTQYF	TGTGCCAGCAGCTTGGGAGGAAGCACAGATACGCAGTATTTT
NA	TRBV19	once	TRBJ1-2	CASNNQGVGGYGYTF	TGTGCCAGTAATAATCAAGGGGTTGGAGGCTATGGCTACACCTTC
TRBD1	TRBV3-1/TRBV3-2	NA	TRBJ1-4	CASSQTTGTGGVTNEKLFF	TGTGCCAGCAGCCAGACGACCGGGACAGGGGGCGTAACTAATGAAAAACTGTTTTTT
NA	TRBV11-2	NA	TRBJ2-1	CASSFSHEQFF	TGTGCCAGCAGCTTCTCCCATGAGCAGTTCTTC
TRBD2	TRBV25-1	NA	TRBJ2-1	CASSSTGTSGRHHNEQFF	TGTGCCAGCAGTTCAACCGGGACTAGCGGGAGACACCACAATGAGCAGTTCTTC
TRBD1	TRBV2	NA	TRBJ1-3	CASSREGTVGNTIYF	TGTGCCAGCAGCCGCGAAGGGACAGTTGGAAACACCATATATTTT
NA	TRBV25-1	NA	TRBJ2-7	CASSQDGEQVVYEQYF	TGTGCCAGCAGTCAAGACGGAGAACAGGTGGTCTACGAGCAGTACTTC
NA	TRBV4-3	NA	TRBJ1-6	CASSRRGPYNSPLHF	TGCGCCAGCAGCCGTAGGGGCCCCTATAATTCACCCCTCCACTTT
NA	TRBV21-1	NA	TRBJ2-5	CASSKVEKPMSAREEGETQYF	TGTGCCAGCAGCAAAGTGGAGAAACCAATGAGTGCCAGGGAAGAGGGAGAGACCCAGTACTTC
NA	TRBV11-2	NA	TRBJ1-3	CASSLEEVGVGGNTIYF	TGTGCCAGCAGCTTAGAGGAGGTCGGGGTGGGAGGAAACACCATATATTTT
NA	TRBV30	NA	TRBJ2-7	CAWCQGHEQYF	TGTGCCTGGTGTCAGGGGCACGAGCAGTACTTC
TRBD2	TRBV2	NA	TRBJ2-1	CASSEVGAGEQNEQFF	TGTGCCAGCAGTGAAGTTGGAGCGGGAGAGCAAAATGAGCAGTTCTTC
NA	TRBV18	NA	TRBJ2-1	CASSLNPPGGVGYNEQFF	TGTGCCAGCTCACTGAACCCTCCGGGCGGGGTCGGTTACAATGAGCAGTTCTTC
NA	TRBV5-4	NA	TRBJ1-2	CASSLDRVDYGYTF	TGTGCCAGCAGCTTGGACAGGGTGGACTATGGCTACACCTTC
NA	TRBV5-1	NA	TRBJ2-3	CASSWGDAGMQDTQYF	TGCGCCAGCAGCTGGGGGGACGCAGGAATGCAAGATACGCAGTATTTT
NA	TRBV28	NA	TRBJ2-7	CASSFGGLKYF	TGTGCCAGCAGTTTTGGCGGTTTGAAGTACTTC
TRBD2	TRBV9	NA	TRBJ2-7	CASSVGSGGNYEQYF	TGTGCCAGCAGCGTAGGTTCGGGGGGTAACTACGAGCAGTACTTC
NA	TRBV10-3	NA	TRBJ1-6	CAISESGGGRNSPLHF	TGTGCCATCAGTGAGTCTGGGGGCGGAAGGAATTCACCCCTCCACTTT
TRBD2	TRBV20-1	NA	TRBJ2-3	CSASTSGGYTDTQYF	TGCAGTGCTAGTACTAGCGGAGGGTACACAGATACGCAGTATTTT
NA	TRBV19	NA	TRBJ1-5	CASTQTSGTRNQPQHF	TGTGCCAGTACCCAGACATCGGGGACGAGGAATCAGCCCCAGCATTTT
NA	TRBV2	NA	TRBJ1-6	CASTQSSYNSPLHF	TGTGCCAGCACTCAGAGCTCCTATAATTCACCCCTCCACTTT
NA	TRBV2	few	TRBJ1-5	CASSDALPNQPQHF	TGTGCCAGCAGTGACGCACTTCCCAATCAGCCCCAGCATTTT
TRBD1	TRBV7-2	NA	TRBJ1-2	CASSPGQGNYGYTF	TGTGCCAGCAGCCCAGGACAGGGAAACTATGGCTACACCTTC
NA	TRBV5-1	NA	TRBJ2-1	CASSPILSAYNEQFF	TGCGCCAGCAGCCCAATTTTAAGTGCCTACAATGAGCAGTTCTTC
NA	TRBV6-6	NA	TRBJ1-2	CASSKPGGAIYGYTF	TGTGCCAGCAGTAAGCCGGGAGGGGCCATCTATGGCTACACCTTC
NA	TRBV18	once	TRBJ1-1	CASSPSGDPSTEAFF	TGTGCCAGCTCACCCTCTGGGGACCCGAGCACTGAAGCTTTCTTT
TRBD2	TRBV27	once	TRBJ2-3	CASKGLAGGPADTQYF	TGTGCCAGCAAGGGACTAGCGGGGGGGCCTGCAGATACGCAGTATTTT
TRBD1	TRBV7-9	NA	TRBJ1-4	CASSSDRANEKLFF	TGTGCCAGCAGCTCGGACAGGGCTAATGAAAAACTGTTTTTT
NA	TRBV4-1	NA	TRBJ1-3	CASSQPGVQEGGNTIYF	TGCGCCAGCAGCCAACCCGGAGTGCAGGAGGGCGGAAACACCATATATTTT
NA	TRBV18	NA	TRBJ1-1	CASSLNSPGGPEVEF	TGTGCCAGCTCACTCAACTCGCCAGGCGGCCCCGAAGTTGAATTT
NA	TRBV28	NA	TRBJ1-1	CASSRPDLNTEAFF	TGTGCCAGCAGTAGACCAGACTTGAACACTGAAGCTTTCTTT
TRBD1	TRBV3-1/TRBV3-2	NA	TRBJ1-5	CASSQDLTGGLYSNQPQHF	TGTGCCAGCAGCCAAGACTTGACAGGGGGGCTTTATAGCAATCAGCCCCAGCATTTT
TRBD1	TRBV28	NA	TRBJ2-7	CASSLPQSGTGGGYEQYF	TGTGCCAGCAGTTTACCACAATCCGGGACAGGGGGCGGCTACGAGCAGTACTTC
TRBD2	TRBV5-1	once	TRBJ2-7	CASSLWASGGSYEQYF	TGCGCCAGCAGCTTGTGGGCTAGCGGGGGTTCCTACGAGCAGTACTTC
NA	TRBV15	NA	TRBJ1-1	CATSRDRSEGAEAFF	TGTGCCACCAGCAGAGACCGTTCGGAGGGCGCTGAAGCTTTCTTT
NA	TRBV7-9	NA	TRBJ2-6	CASSLGGSGANVLTF	TGTGCCAGCAGCTTAGGGGGCTCTGGGGCCAACGTCCTGACTTTC
NA	TRBV7-6	NA	TRBJ2-7	CASSLWVRGDEQYF	TGTGCCAGCAGCTTATGGGTCAGGGGGGACGAGCAGTACTTC
TRBD1	TRBV28	NA	TRBJ1-5	CASSTDRGKGNQPQHF	TGTGCCAGCAGCACGGACAGGGGAAAGGGCAATCAGCCCCAGCATTTT
NA	TRBV28	NA	TRBJ1-5	CASVRGLGAPQHF	TGTGCCAGCGTCCGGGGCCTCGGCGCGCCCCAGCATTTT
NA	TRBV25-1	NA	TRBJ1-4	CASSTPQVEKLFF	TGTGCCAGCAGTACCCCCCAAGTTGAAAAACTGTTTTTT